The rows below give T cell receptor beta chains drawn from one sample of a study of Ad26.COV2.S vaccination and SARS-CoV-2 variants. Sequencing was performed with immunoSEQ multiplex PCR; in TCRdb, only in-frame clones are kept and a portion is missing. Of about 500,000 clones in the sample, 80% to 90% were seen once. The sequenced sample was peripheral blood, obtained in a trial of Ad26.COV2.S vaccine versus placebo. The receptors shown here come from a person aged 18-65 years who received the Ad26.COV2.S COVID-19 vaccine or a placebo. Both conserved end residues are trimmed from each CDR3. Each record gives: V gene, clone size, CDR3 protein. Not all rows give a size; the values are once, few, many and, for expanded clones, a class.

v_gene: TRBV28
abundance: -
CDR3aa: ASSLLLAGYNEQF

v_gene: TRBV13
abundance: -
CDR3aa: ASSSRGSYEQY

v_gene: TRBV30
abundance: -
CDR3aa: AWSVLSGNTGELF

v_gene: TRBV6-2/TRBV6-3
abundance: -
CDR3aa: ASSPLDVPSRGYNEQF

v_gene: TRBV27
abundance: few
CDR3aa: ASRSGAYTYGYT

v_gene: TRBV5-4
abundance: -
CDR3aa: ASSLMANEQF

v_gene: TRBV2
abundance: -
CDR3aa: ASRLATEAF

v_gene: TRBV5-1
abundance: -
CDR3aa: ASSLANWGGETQY

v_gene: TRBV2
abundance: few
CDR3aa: ASSMGQGNSPLH

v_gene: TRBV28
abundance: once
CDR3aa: ASSGPQATNEKLF

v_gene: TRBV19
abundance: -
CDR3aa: ASSHRLLATHHSGSGELF

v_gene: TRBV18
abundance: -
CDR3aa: ASSALDSTDTQY

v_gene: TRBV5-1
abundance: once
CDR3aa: ASSPIHGQEVLGELF

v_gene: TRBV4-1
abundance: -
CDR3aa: ASSQGGRGRGNQPQH

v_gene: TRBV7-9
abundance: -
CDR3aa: ASSWVATEAF

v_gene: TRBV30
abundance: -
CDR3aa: AWRGTGTDTQY

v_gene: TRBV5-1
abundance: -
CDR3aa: ASSLGENSYEQY

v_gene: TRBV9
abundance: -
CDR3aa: ASSVGSRGDQY

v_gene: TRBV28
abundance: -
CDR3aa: ASSFRTGDVGNGYT

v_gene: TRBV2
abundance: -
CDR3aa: ASTSTGTQQETQY

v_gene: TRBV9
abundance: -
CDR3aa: ASSVSGGSTDTQY

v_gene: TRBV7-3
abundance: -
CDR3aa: ASSAAGGNNEQF

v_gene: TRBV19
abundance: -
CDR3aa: ASSIGPGGPYGYT

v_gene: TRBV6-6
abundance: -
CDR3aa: ASTNDRIHYGYT

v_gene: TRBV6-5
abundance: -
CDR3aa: ASSYTPLYGYT

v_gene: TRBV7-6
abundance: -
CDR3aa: ASSLRGSEQETQY